Listed here are 9 T cell receptor beta chains from one sample, sequenced in a study of T cell responses to AZD1222 COVID-19 vaccine. Using immunoSEQ multiplex PCR, the repertoire was profiled, and TCRdb retains in-frame clones only, with some absent. The sample lists 100,000 to 150,000 clones; approximately 91% were seen once. This specimen consisted of peripheral blood, obtained on day 0 of AZD1222 vaccination. The receptors shown here come from an adult in good health.

The gene calls are TRBV28 and TRBJ1-4; D uncertain. The CDR3 spans 13 residues. Germline V CDR1 and CDR2: MDHEN, SYDVKM. V lost 9 bases and J 0 bases, leaving 8 bases between the germline ends. This CDR3 reads CASTGTTNEKLFF. The CDR3, as DNA: TGTGCCAGTACCGGTACAACTAATGAAAAACTGTTTTTT.

V gene TRBV5-4 combines with J gene TRBJ1-6, with 9 bases that match TRBD1. Germline assignment: CDR1 SGHNT and CDR2 YYREEE (reference sequence). The CDR3 consists of 17 residues. Unmatched junction bases numbered 5, after V lost 4 bases and J lost 0 bases. In DNA form, the CDR3 reads TGTGCCAGCAGCCCGGACAGGGGAAACTCCTATAATTCACCCCTCCACTTT. Translating it yields CASSPDRGNSYNSPLHF.

The rearrangement joins TRBV5-4 to TRBJ2-7, with D possibly matching TRBD2 (6 bases). The CDR3 is made up of 14 amino acids. Germline values: CDR1 SGHNT, CDR2 YYREEE (reference sequence). Trimming took 0 bases from V and 7 from J, leaving 14 bases between them. The CDR3 sequence is CASSLGRGTFEQYF. CDR3 DNA sequence: TGTGCCAGCAGCTTGGGCCGGGGGACTTTTGAGCAGTACTTC.

The chain recombines TRBV25-1 with TRBJ1-2; a weak D match, TRBD1 (6 bases). V was clipped by 2 bases and J by 8 bases, with 12 bases between them. This CDR3 has 13 residues. Germline-derived CDR1 and CDR2 are MGHDK and SYGVNS. In DNA, the CDR3 is TGTGCCAGCAGTGAACGGGGGGGCAGGGGCTACACCTTC. It specifies CASSERGGRGYTF.

The chain joins TRBV6-5 to TRBJ1-5, with 7 bases identical to TRBD1. This CDR3 has 14 residues. Trimming cost V 7 bases and J 7 bases; bases outside gene matches: 10. Germline V gives CDR1 MNHEY, CDR2 SVGAGI. CDR3 sequence: CASKVSQGDQPQHF. The CDR3 nucleotides read TGTGCCAGCAAAGTGAGCCAGGGGGACCAGCCCCAGCATTTT.

The chain is built from TRBV7-2 and TRBJ1-2, with TRBD1 as a possible D gene (6 bases). Looked up from germline, CDR1 is SGHTA and CDR2 is FQGNSA. V was pared by 3 bases and J by 3 bases, with 14 bases between. The CDR3 consists of 15 residues. The CDR3 DNA reads TGTGCCAGCAGCTTTAGCCCGGACAGTTACTATGGCTACACCTTC. Its protein product is CASSFSPDSYYGYTF.

The CDR3 loop reads CASSSPRVFGEKLFF. The CDR3 nucleotides read TGTGCCAGCAGTTCCCCCCGGGTGTTTGGTGAAAAACTGTTTTTT. The V call is TRBV27, the J call TRBJ1-4, with D unclear. Germline V lookup: CDR1 MNHEY, CDR2 SMNVEV (reference sequence). The CDR3 is made up of 15 amino acids. Trimming left V 4 bases short and J 7 bases short, with 16 bases between.

Comments on this clone: At one of its ends the junction is not consistent with the germline gene, which may arise from a read error. The CDR3 here is CASSLGHNQPQHF. The DNA for the CDR3 is TGTGCTAGCAGCTTAGGGCATAATCAGCCCCAGCATTTT. The chain has TRBV7-7 and TRBJ1-5; D remains unclear. The germline V gene has CDR1 SSHAT and CDR2 FNYEAQ (reference sequence). The CDR3 covers 13 residues. Looking up the rest from reference TRBV7-7 and TRBJ1-5 gives the full variable domain: GAGVSQSPRYKVTKRGQDVTLRCDPISSHATLYWYQQALGQGPEFLTYFNYEAQPDKSGLPSDRFSAERPEGSISTLTIQRTEQRDSAMYRCASSLGHNQPQHFGDGTRLSIL.

The gene calls are TRBV19 and TRBJ2-5; possible D gene TRBD2, 7 bases. The CDR3 has 14 residues. V was cut by 3 bases and J by 6 bases, with 14 bases left in between. Germline-derived CDR1 and CDR2 are LNHDA and SQIVND (reference sequence). CDR3 in amino acids: CASSMRGGEKTQYF. The DNA of the CDR3 is TGTGCCAGTAGTATGAGAGGGGGGGAAAAGACCCAGTACTTC.